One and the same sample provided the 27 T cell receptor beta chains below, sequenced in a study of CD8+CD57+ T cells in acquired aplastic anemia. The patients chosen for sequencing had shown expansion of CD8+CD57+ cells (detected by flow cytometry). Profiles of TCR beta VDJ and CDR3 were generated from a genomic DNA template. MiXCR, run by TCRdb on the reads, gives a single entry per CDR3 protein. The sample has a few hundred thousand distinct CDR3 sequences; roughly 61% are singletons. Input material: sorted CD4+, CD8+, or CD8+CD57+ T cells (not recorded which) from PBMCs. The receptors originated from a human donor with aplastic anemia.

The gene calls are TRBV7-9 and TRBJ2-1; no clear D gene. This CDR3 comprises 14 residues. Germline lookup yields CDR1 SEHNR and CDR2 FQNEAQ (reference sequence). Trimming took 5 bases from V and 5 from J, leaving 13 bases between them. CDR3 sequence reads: CASSPPADNNEQFF. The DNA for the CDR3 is TGTGCCAGCAGCCCGCCGGCAGACAACAATGAGCAGTTCTTC.

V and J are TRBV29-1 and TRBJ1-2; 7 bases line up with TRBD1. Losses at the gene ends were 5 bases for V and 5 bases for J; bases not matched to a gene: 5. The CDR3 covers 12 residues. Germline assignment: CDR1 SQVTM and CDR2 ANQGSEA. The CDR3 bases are TGCAGCGTTTTCCAGGGGGGTTATGGCTACACCTTC. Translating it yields CSVFQGGYGYTF.

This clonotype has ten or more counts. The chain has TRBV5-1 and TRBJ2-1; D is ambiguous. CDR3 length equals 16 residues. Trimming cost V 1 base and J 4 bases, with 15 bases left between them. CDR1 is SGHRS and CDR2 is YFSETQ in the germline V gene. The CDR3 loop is CASSLTPQDNYNEQFF. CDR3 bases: TGCGCCAGCAGCTTGACCCCGCAAGACAATTACAATGAGCAGTTCTTC.

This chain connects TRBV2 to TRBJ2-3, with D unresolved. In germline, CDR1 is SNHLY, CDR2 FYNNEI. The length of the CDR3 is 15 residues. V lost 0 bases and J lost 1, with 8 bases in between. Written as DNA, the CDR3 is TGTGCCAGCAGTGAAGCGCTTCCGCGCACAGATACGCAGTATTTT. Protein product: CASSEALPRTDTQYF.

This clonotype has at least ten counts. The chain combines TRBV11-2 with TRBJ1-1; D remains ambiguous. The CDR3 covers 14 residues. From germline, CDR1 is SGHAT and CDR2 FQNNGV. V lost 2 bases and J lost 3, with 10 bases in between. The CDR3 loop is CASSLSLGYTEAFF. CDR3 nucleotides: TGTGCCAGCAGCTTATCGCTGGGATACACTGAAGCTTTCTTT.

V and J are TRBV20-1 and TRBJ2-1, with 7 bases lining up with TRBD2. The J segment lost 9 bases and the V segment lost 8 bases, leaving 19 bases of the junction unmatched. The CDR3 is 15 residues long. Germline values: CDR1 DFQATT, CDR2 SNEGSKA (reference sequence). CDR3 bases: TGCAGTCCCTTTTACCTTCCCGCGGGAGAGGCTGAGCAGTTCTTC. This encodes CSPFYLPAGEAEQFF.

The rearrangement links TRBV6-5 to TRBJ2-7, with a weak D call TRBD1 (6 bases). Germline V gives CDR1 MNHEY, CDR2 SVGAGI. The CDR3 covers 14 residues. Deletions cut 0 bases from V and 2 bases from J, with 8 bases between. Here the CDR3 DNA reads TGTGCCAGCAGTTACTCACAGGGCCCCTACGAGCAGTACTTC. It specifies CASSYSQGPYEQYF.

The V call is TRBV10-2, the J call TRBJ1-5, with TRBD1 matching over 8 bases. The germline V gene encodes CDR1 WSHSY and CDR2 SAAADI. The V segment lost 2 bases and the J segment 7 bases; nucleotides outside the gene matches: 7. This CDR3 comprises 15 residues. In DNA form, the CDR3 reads TGCGCCAGCAGTGAGCCTTGGACAGGGTTACAGCCCCAGCATTTT. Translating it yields CASSEPWTGLQPQHF.

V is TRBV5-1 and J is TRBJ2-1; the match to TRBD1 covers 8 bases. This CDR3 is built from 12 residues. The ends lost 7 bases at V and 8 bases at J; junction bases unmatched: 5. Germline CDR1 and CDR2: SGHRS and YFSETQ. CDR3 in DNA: TGCGCCAGCGGGGACAGGATGGATGAGCAGTTCTTC. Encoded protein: CASGDRMDEQFF.

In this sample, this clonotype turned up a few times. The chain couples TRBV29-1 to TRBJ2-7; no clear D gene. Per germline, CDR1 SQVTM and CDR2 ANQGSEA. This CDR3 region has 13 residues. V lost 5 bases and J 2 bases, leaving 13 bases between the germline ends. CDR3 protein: CSVLMDGTYEQYF. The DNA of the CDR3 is TGCAGCGTTTTAATGGACGGTACCTACGAGCAGTACTTC.

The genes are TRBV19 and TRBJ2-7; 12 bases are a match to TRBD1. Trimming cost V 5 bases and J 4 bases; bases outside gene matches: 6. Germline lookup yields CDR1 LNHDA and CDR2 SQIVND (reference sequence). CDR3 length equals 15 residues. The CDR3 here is CASSHPGQGAYEQYF. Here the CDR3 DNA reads TGTGCCAGTAGTCATCCGGGACAGGGGGCGTACGAGCAGTACTTC.

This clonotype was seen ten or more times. The CDR3 is CASSAFDRRASNQPQHF. Here the CDR3 DNA reads TGTGCCAGCAGTGCTTTCGACAGGCGGGCAAGCAATCAGCCCCAGCATTTT. The gene calls are TRBV2 and TRBJ1-5; D might be TRBD1 (6 bases). The V gene's germline CDR1 is SNHLY and CDR2 FYNNEI. The CDR3 runs 17 residues. Trimming cost V 4 bases and J 1 base, with 17 bases left between them.

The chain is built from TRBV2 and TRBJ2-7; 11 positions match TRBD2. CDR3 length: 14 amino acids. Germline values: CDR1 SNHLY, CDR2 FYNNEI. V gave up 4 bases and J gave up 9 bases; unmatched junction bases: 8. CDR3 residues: CASSVTSGDDGQYF. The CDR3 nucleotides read TGTGCCAGCAGTGTGACTAGCGGGGACGACGGGCAGTACTTC.

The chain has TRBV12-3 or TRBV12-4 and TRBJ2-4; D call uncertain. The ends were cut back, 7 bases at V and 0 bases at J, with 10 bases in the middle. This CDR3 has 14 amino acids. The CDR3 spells CASTEELAKNIQYF. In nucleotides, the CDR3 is TGTGCCAGCACCGAAGAGTTAGCCAAAAACATTCAGTACTTC.

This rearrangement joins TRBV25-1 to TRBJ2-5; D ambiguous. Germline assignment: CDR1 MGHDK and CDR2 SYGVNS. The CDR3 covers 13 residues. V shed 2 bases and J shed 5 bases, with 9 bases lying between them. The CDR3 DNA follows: TGTGCCAGCAGTGAACCAGTCGTTGAGACCCAGTACTTC. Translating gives CASSEPVVETQYF.

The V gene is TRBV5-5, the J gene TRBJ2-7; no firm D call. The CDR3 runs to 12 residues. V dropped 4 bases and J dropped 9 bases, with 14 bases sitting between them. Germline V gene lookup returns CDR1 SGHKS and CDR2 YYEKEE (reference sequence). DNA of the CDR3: TGTGCCAGCAGCACCCGATCCTACAGGCAGTACTTC. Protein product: CASSTRSYRQYF.

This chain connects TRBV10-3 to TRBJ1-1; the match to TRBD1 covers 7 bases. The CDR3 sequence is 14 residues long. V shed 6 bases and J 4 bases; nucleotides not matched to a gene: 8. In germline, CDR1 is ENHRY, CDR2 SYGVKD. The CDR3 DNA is TGTGCCATCAGCCAGGGACAGCTGGGCACTGAAGCTTTCTTT. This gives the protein CAISQGQLGTEAFF.

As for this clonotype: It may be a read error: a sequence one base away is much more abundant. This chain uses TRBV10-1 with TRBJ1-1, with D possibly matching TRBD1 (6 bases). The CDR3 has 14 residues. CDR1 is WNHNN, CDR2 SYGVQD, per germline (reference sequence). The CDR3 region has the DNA TGTGCCATCTCACCCCCGACAGGTTACACTGAAGCTTTCTTT. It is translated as CAISPPTGYTEAFF.

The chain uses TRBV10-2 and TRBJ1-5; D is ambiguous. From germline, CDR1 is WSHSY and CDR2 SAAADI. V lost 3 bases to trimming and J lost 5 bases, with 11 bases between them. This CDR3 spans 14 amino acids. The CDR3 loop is CASSDPREDQPQHF. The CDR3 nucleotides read TGCGCCAGCAGTGACCCGCGTGAGGATCAGCCCCAGCATTTT.

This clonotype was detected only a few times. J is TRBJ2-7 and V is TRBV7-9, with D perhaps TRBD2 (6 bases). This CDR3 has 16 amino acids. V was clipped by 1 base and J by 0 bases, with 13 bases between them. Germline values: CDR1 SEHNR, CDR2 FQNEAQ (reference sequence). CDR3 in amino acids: CASSLGWDLHSYEQYF. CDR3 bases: TGTGCCAGCAGCTTAGGATGGGACTTGCACTCCTACGAGCAGTACTTC. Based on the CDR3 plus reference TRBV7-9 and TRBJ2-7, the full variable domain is DTGVSQNPRHKITKRGQNVTFRCDPISEHNRLYWYRQTLGQGPEFLTYFQNEAQLEKSRLLSDRFSAERPKGSFSTLEIQRTEQGDSAMYLCASSLGWDLHSYEQYFGPGTRLTVT.

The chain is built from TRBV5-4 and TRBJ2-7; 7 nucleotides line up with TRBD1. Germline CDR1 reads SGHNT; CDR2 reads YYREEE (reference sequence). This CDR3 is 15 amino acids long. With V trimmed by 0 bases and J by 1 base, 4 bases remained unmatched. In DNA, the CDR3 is TGTGCCAGCAGCTTGGAGGGGGCCCGTTCCTACGAGCAGTACTTC. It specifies CASSLEGARSYEQYF.

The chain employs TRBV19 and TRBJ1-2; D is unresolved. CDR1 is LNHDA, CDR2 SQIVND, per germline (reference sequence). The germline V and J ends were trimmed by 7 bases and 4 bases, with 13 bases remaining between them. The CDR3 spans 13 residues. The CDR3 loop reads CASTQSGLYGYTF. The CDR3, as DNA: TGTGCCAGTACCCAAAGTGGGCTCTATGGCTACACCTTC.

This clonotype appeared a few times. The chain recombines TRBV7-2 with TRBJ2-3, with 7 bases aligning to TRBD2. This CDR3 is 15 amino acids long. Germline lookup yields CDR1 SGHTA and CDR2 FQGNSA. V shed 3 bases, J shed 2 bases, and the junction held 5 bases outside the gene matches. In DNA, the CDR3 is TGTGCCAGCAGCTTGCAAGCGGGGCCCACAGATACGCAGTATTTT. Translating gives CASSLQAGPTDTQYF.

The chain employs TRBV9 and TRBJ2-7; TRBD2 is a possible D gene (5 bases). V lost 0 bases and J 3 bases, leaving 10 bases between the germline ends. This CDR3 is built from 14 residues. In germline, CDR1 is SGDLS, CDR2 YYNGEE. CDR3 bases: TGTGCCAGCAGCGTAGGGACTTCTAACTACGAGCAGTACTTC. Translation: CASSVGTSNYEQYF.

Written as DNA, the CDR3 is TGTGCCAGCAGTTACAGAGGCTCTGGAAACACCATATATTTT. Residues: CASSYRGSGNTIYF. V gene TRBV6-2 or TRBV6-3 combines with J gene TRBJ1-3; no clear D. This CDR3 region has 14 residues. V lost 2 bases to trimming and J lost 0 bases, with 5 bases between them. CDR1 is MNHEY, CDR2 SVGEGT, per germline.

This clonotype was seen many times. The CDR3 loop reads CASSQATGGPDTQYF. The CDR3 nucleotides read TGTGCCAGCTCCCAAGCGACAGGGGGGCCAGATACGCAGTATTTT. This sequence joins TRBV18 and TRBJ2-3, with 9 bases lining up with TRBD1. Per the germline V gene, CDR1 is KGHSH and CDR2 is LQKENI. V lost 6 bases to trimming and J lost 4 bases; unmatched junction nucleotides: 8. The CDR3 sequence is 15 residues long.

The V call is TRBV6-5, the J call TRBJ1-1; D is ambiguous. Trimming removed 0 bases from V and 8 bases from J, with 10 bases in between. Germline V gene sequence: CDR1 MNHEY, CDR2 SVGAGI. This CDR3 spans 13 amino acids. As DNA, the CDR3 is TGTGCCAGCAGTTACTCGTGGGGATGGGAAGCTTTCTTT. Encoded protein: CASSYSWGWEAFF.